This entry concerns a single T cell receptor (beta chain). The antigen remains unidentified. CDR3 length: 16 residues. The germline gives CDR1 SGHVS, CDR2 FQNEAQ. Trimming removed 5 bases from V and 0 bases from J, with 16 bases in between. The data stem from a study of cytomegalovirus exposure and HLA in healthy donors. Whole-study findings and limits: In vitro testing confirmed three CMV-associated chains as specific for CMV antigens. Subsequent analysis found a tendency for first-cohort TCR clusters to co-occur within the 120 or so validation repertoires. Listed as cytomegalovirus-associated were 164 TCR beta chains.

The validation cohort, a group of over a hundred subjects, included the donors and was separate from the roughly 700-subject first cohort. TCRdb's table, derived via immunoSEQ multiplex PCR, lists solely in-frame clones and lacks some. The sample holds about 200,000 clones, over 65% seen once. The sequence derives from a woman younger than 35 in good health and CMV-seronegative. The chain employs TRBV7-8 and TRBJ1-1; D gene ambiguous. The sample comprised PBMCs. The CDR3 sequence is CASSPQALPMNTEAFF. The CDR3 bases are TGTGCCAGCAGCCCCCAAGCTTTGCCCATGAACACTGAAGCTTTCTTT.